This TCR beta chain came from a study of T cells in Graves' hyperthyroidism and ophthalmopathy. Blood was sampled at initial diagnosis of hyperthyroidism, prior to onset of any ophthalmopathy symptoms. V was clipped by 6 bases and J by 8 bases; unmatched bases: 3. The germline V gene has CDR1 WSHSY and CDR2 SAAADI. The CDR3 totals 11 residues. The CDR3 regions of TCR beta were amplified from RNA transcripts. Using the HTBI primer set, a first-round RT-PCR was run on the TCR CDR3. From the multiplex PCR reads, TCRdb called clonotypes with MiXCR, one entry per CDR3 protein. The sample yields around 250,000 distinct CDR3 sequences, approximately 15% seen once.

The receptor was derived from a woman aged 40 to 50 with Graves' hyperthyroidism that later progressed to Graves' ophthalmopathy. The chain uses TRBV10-2 and TRBJ1-2; 7 bases map to TRBD1. Sequences were obtained from blood. The CDR3 DNA reads TGCGCCAGCAGAAGACAGGGAGGCTACACCTTC. Amino acids: CASRRQGGYTF.